The 28 T cell receptor beta chains below all came from one sample that was sequenced in a study of blood T cell repertoires in COVID-19. Using immunoSEQ multiplex PCR, the repertoire was profiled, and TCRdb retains in-frame clones only, with some absent. The data show about 210,000 clones, with about 90% seen just once and 1.4% to 1.5% held by the top ten. Sequencing was done on a sample of peripheral blood. All receptors come from a man between 18 and 35 years old with active or convalescent COVID-19.

This chain joins TRBV19 and TRBJ1-5; TRBD1 aligns across 9 bases. Germline V CDR1 and CDR2: LNHDA, SQIVND (reference sequence). CDR3 length equals 19 residues. J was trimmed by 0 bases and V by 1 base; bases with no gene match: 10. CDR3 region: CASSIGRHRGQDSNQPQHF. The CDR3 nucleotides are TGTGCCAGTAGTATAGGGAGGCACAGGGGGCAGGATAGCAATCAGCCCCAGCATTTT.

The J gene is TRBJ1-1, the V gene TRBV2; no firm D call. The CDR3 is 12 residues long. The germline gives CDR1 SNHLY, CDR2 FYNNEI. The V and J ends lost 5 bases and 1 base respectively, with 5 bases between them. CDR3 in amino acids: CASSWANTEAFF. The CDR3 nucleotides are TGTGCCAGCAGTTGGGCGAACACTGAAGCTTTCTTT.

The chain couples TRBV6-5 to TRBJ2-1; TRBD2 aligns across 10 bases. The V and J ends lost 6 bases and 0 bases, in that order; junction bases with no gene match: 2. The CDR3 runs to 15 residues. Germline V gene sequence: CDR1 MNHEY, CDR2 SVGAGI. The CDR3 DNA reads TGTGCCAGCAGAGTAGCGGGAGGCTCCTACAATGAGCAGTTCTTC. Amino acid sequence: CASRVAGGSYNEQFF.

The chain has TRBV20-1 and TRBJ2-7; 10 bases are a match to TRBD1. There are 17 residues in the CDR3. J lost 5 bases, V lost 6 bases, and 19 bases had no gene match. Germline assignment: CDR1 DFQATT and CDR2 SNEGSKA (reference sequence). The DNA of the CDR3 is TGCAGTGCGAGTGGTGCCCAACGGGGGACAGGGGCGGACGAGCAGTACTTC. Protein: CSASGAQRGTGADEQYF.

V and J are TRBV23-1 and TRBJ1-4; no clear D. TRBV23-1 has ORF status, its function being uncertain. V lost 6 bases to trimming and J lost 5 bases, with 10 bases between them. The CDR3 length is 13 residues. Written as DNA, the CDR3 is TGCGCCAGCAGCCGCGAAGCGAATGAAAAACTGTTTTTT. This gives the protein CASSREANEKLFF.

The chain carries TRBV2 and TRBJ1-1; 9 bases align to TRBD1. With 6 bases clipped from V and 2 bases from J, the junction kept 7 bases outside the gene matches. The CDR3 length is 15 residues. Germline V gene sequence: CDR1 SNHLY, CDR2 FYNNEI. The CDR3 DNA reads as TGTGCCAGCAGCCCAAGGACAGGGGTAAACACTGAAGCTTTCTTT. It yields the protein CASSPRTGVNTEAFF.

V gene TRBV12-3 or TRBV12-4 combines with J gene TRBJ2-7, with 9 nucleotides matching TRBD2. V shed 11 bases and J 2 bases; nucleotides not matched to a gene: 7. This CDR3 contains 13 residues. Here the CDR3 reads CAARLAATYEQYF. The CDR3 DNA reads TGTGCCGCCCGACTAGCGGCGACCTACGAGCAGTACTTC.

The chain carries TRBV27 and TRBJ2-3; possible D gene TRBD1, 6 bases. The CDR3 runs to 14 residues. Per the germline V gene, CDR1 is MNHEY and CDR2 is SMNVEV (reference sequence). Trimming shortened V by 8 bases and J by 0 bases, and 12 bases separated the two germline ends. The CDR3 is CASRDIFSTDTQYF. For the CDR3, the DNA is TGTGCCAGCCGGGACATCTTTAGCACAGATACGCAGTATTTT.

The chain joins TRBV5-1 to TRBJ1-4, with 7 bases matching TRBD1. The CDR3 consists of 17 residues. Looked up from germline, CDR1 is SGHRS and CDR2 is YFSETQ. J gave up 1 base and V 1 base, and 7 bases lay outside the gene matches. The CDR3 sequence: CASSLRRGEGTNEKLFF. CDR3 sequence (DNA): TGCGCCAGCAGCTTGCGCAGGGGGGAAGGAACTAATGAAAAACTGTTTTTT.

V is TRBV18 and J is TRBJ2-5, with unresolved D. Per the germline V gene, CDR1 is KGHSH and CDR2 is LQKENI. V shed 4 bases and J shed 2 bases, with 8 bases lying between them. CDR3 length: 13 residues. As DNA, the CDR3 is TGTGCCAGCTCACGAGGTTTACAAGAGACCCAGTACTTC. Encoded protein: CASSRGLQETQYF.

This chain joins TRBV19 and TRBJ1-4; 9 bases fit TRBD1. Germline trimming cut 6 bases from V and 7 bases from J; bases unmatched to any gene: 9. Per the germline V gene, CDR1 is LNHDA and CDR2 is SQIVND (reference sequence). The length of the CDR3 is 15 residues. The CDR3 DNA reads TGTGCCAGTAGGAATACAGGGGGCGATGGTGAAAAACTGTTTTTT. This codes for CASRNTGGDGEKLFF.

The table lists this clone with a count of one. This chain joins TRBV7-2 and TRBJ1-2; possibly TRBD1 for D (5 bases). The ends were cut back, 1 base at V and 4 bases at J, with 16 bases in the middle. Looked up from germline, CDR1 is SGHTA and CDR2 is FQGNSA. This CDR3 has 16 amino acids. CDR3 coding DNA: TGTGCCAGCAGCTTAGTCCGAGGAGGGGTGGGCTATGGCTACACCTTC. Encoded protein: CASSLVRGGVGYGYTF.

The rearrangement links TRBV5-4 to TRBJ2-2; D possibly corresponds to TRBD1 (6 bases). CDR3 length: 13 residues. Germline loops: CDR1 SGHNT, CDR2 YYREEE (reference sequence). V lost 4 bases and J 5 bases, leaving 9 bases between the germline ends. The CDR3 loop is CASSETGTGELFF. Here the CDR3 DNA reads TGTGCCAGCAGCGAAACAGGGACCGGGGAGCTGTTTTTT.

The gene calls are TRBV6-2 or TRBV6-3 and TRBJ2-5; maybe TRBD2 (5 bases). The CDR3 is 14 residues long. CDR1 and CDR2 from the germline V gene are MNHEY and SVGEGT. Trimming removed 6 bases from V and 3 bases from J, with 14 bases in between. CDR3: CASSAGVREETQYF. The CDR3 coding sequence is TGTGCCAGCAGCGCCGGGGTCCGGGAAGAGACCCAGTACTTC.

The sample holds one count of this clone. V usage is TRBV27 and J usage is TRBJ2-3, with 11 bases matching TRBD2. This CDR3 contains 22 residues. The germline V gene encodes CDR1 MNHEY and CDR2 SMNVEV (reference sequence). After removal of 2 bases from V and 6 bases from J, the junction contained 25 bases not matched to a gene. The CDR3 coding sequence is TGTGCCAGCAGTTTACCCCAAGCCCCGGGACGGATACTAGCGGGAGATCTGGATACGCAGTATTTT. It codes for CASSLPQAPGRILAGDLDTQYF.

The chain recombines TRBV18 with TRBJ1-1; tentatively, D is TRBD1 (6 bases). Per the germline V gene, CDR1 is KGHSH and CDR2 is LQKENI. This CDR3 spans 15 amino acids. Trimming pared 3 bases from V and 10 bases from J, leaving 21 bases between. The CDR3 DNA sequence: TGTGCCAGCTCACCTCCGGGCGCCGGGACAAAGGGAGCTTTCTTT. Its protein is CASSPPGAGTKGAFF.

This sequence joins TRBV6-4 and TRBJ1-2, with a weak D call TRBD1 (5 bases). CDR1 is MRHNA, CDR2 SNTAGT, per germline. V lost 2 bases and J lost 6, with 13 bases in between. This CDR3 comprises 14 residues. The CDR3 DNA follows: TGTGCCAGCAGTGACGGCGGGGGAGCGAATGGCTACACCTTC. Its translation is CASSDGGGANGYTF.

CDR3 nucleotide sequence: TGCAGTGCTAGTCCAGCGTACTATGGCTACACCTTC. Translated: CSASPAYYGYTF. The V and J genes are TRBV20-1 and TRBJ1-2; D unclear. The CDR3 consists of 12 residues. Deletions cut 3 bases from V and 3 bases from J, with 8 bases between. Germline V gene data show CDR1 as DFQATT and CDR2 as SNEGSKA (reference sequence).

The chain has TRBV28 and TRBJ2-3; D is ambiguous. Trimming pared 5 bases from V and 4 bases from J, leaving 10 bases between. The CDR3 has 13 residues. CDR1 is MDHEN and CDR2 is SYDVKM in the germline V gene. CDR3 sequence (DNA): TGTGCCAGCAGTCTCTTATTTCCAGATACGCAGTATTTT. Translating gives CASSLLFPDTQYF.

CDR3 nucleotides: TGTGCCAGCAGCGTAGTAGTCCAGGGGTTCCAGAACACCGGGGAGCTGTTTTTT. Its translation: CASSVVVQGFQNTGELFF. The J gene is TRBJ2-2, the V gene TRBV9; the D gene is possibly TRBD1 (6 bases). V dropped 0 bases and J dropped 1 base, with 16 bases sitting between them. Germline CDR1 reads SGDLS; CDR2 reads YYNGEE. The CDR3 is 18 residues long.

The chain has TRBV30 and TRBJ2-3; TRBD1 aligns across 10 bases. Germline V lookup: CDR1 GTSNPN, CDR2 SVGIG (reference sequence). Germline trimming cut 4 bases from V and 5 bases from J; bases unmatched to any gene: 9. This CDR3 is 15 amino acids long. This CDR3 reads CAWTTGQGTGDTQYF. DNA of the CDR3: TGTGCCTGGACTACGGGACAGGGGACGGGAGATACGCAGTATTTT.

V and J are TRBV24-1 and TRBJ1-2; TRBD1 matches 9 bases. Germline V gives CDR1 KGHDR, CDR2 SFDVKD. V was pared by 6 bases and J by 4 bases, with 8 bases of the junction left unmatched. The CDR3 is 15 amino acids. CDR3 coding DNA: TGTGCCACCAGTCCTGGGACAGGGCGGGCCTATGGCTACACCTTC. The encoded protein is CATSPGTGRAYGYTF.

This chain joins TRBV25-1 and TRBJ2-7; a possible D gene is TRBD2 (6 bases). The CDR3 runs 12 residues. Trimming stripped 8 bases from V and 1 base from J, with 9 bases between. Per the germline V gene, CDR1 is MGHDK and CDR2 is SYGVNS. CDR3 coding DNA: TGTGCCAGCCGGGGGAGTTCCTACGAGCAGTACTTC. This codes for CASRGSSYEQYF.

The J gene is TRBJ2-2, the V gene TRBV4-2, with a possible D match to TRBD2 (6 bases). V was shortened by 0 bases and J by 3 bases, with 11 bases between the two germline ends. Germline V CDR1 and CDR2: LGHNA, YNFKEQ. The CDR3 has 16 amino acids. As DNA, the CDR3 is TGTGCCAGCAGCCAAGATAGGAGGGTGGACACCGGGGAGCTGTTTTTT. It codes for CASSQDRRVDTGELFF.

This clone was recorded once. The gene calls are TRBV27 and TRBJ2-1; D may be TRBD1 (8 bases). The germline CDR1 and CDR2 sequences are MNHEY and SMNVEV (reference sequence). The germline V and J ends were trimmed by 2 bases and 2 bases, with 22 bases remaining between them. This CDR3 spans 19 amino acids. CDR3 amino acids: CASSLTGQGNGLAYNEQFF. The CDR3 nucleotides are TGTGCCAGCAGTTTAACCGGACAGGGAAACGGACTAGCCTACAATGAGCAGTTCTTC.

The chain recombines TRBV30 with TRBJ2-3; TRBD2 matches 8 bases. Germline CDR1 GTSNPN, CDR2 SVGIG (reference sequence). V lost 0 bases, J lost 4 bases, and 9 bases stayed unmatched. The CDR3 has 16 amino acids. Written as DNA, the CDR3 is TGTGCCTGGAGTGTATGGGCGGGAGGAGGGGCAGATACGCAGTATTTT. Translated, it gives CAWSVWAGGGADTQYF.

A single count supports this clone. This sequence joins TRBV14 and TRBJ2-7; D is perhaps TRBD2 (6 bases). This CDR3 is 18 amino acids long. Trimming removed 0 bases from V and 4 bases from J, with 22 bases in between. Germline V gene lookup returns CDR1 SGHDN and CDR2 FVKESK. The CDR3 region has the DNA TGTGCCAGCAGCCAAGATCCGACCCTTATGGGAGGAATATACGAGCAGTACTTC. As protein: CASSQDPTLMGGIYEQYF.

The chain is built from TRBV6-5 and TRBJ1-5; 7 nucleotides line up with TRBD1. Germline CDR1 is MNHEY and CDR2 is SVGAGI. CDR3 length: 12 amino acids. Losses at the gene ends were 6 bases for V and 12 bases for J; bases not matched to a gene: 8. CDR3 sequence: CASSRPTGDQHF. The CDR3 DNA is TGTGCCAGCAGCCGCCCTACAGGGGACCAGCATTTT.